This section outlines one T cell receptor beta chain sequence together with its context. The antigen remains undetermined. Vbeta (60) and Jbeta (13) primers were used in the PCR. The data were produced by immunoSEQ multiplex PCR, yet TCRdb's version contains in-frame clones alone and is incomplete. The sample consists of fewer than 250,000 clones, 70% to 80% of them appearing once. The sample originates from a study of cytomegalovirus exposure and HLA in healthy donors. Study observations and caveats: Cytomegalovirus status was reportedly diagnosed by the classifier with high sensitivity and specificity. Associated with cytomegalovirus, according to the listing, were some 180 TCR beta chains. Sequence variants that were highly shared formed a cluster that was likely a sequencing artifact. Segments of the TCR beta V type were, in most cases, productive about 90% or about 30% of the time in an earlier analysis.

In germline, CDR1 is SNHLY, CDR2 FYNNEI. V shed 2 bases and J shed 4 bases, with 11 bases lying between them. This CDR3 has 15 residues. The TCR was taken from a woman aged 25-40 years in good health and CMV-seropositive. The sequenced sample was PBMCs. The rearrangement links TRBV2 to TRBJ2-2, with D perhaps TRBD2 (6 bases). CDR3 in amino acids: CASSELEAGTGELFF. The CDR3 region has the DNA TGTGCCAGCAGTGAATTAGAAGCGGGCACCGGGGAGCTGTTTTTT.